What follows are 29 T cell receptor beta chains derived from one specimen sequenced in a study of beta chain features in type 1 diabetes (dated by TCRdb to between 2017 and 2018). Library preparation was by the immunoSEQ multiplex PCR assay. All of the isolated RNA was reverse transcribed with the High Capacity cDNA Reverse Transcription Kit, so expressed TCRB transcripts were sequenced. As stored in TCRdb, this immuneACCESS dataset retains in-frame rearrangements with V and J assigned. A fraction of the clones does not appear; measured against another copy, unresolved V genes explain less than half of the discrepancy, and the remainder lacks a known reason. The sample yields about 140,000 clones; 9.5% to 10% were counted once. The top ten clones comprise about 0.6% of the sample. The sequencing input was central memory CD4+ T cells from blood. Receptors originate from a woman in her forties in good health.

The chain joins TRBV2 to TRBJ1-2; 7 nucleotides line up with TRBD1. CDR1 is SNHLY and CDR2 is FYNNEI in the germline V gene. Unmatched junction bases numbered 9, after V lost 9 bases and J lost 11 bases. The CDR3 extends over 11 amino acids. For the CDR3, the DNA is TGTGCCAGTCAACAGACAGGGCGATACACCTTC. Its protein is CASQQTGRYTF.

V usage is TRBV5-1 and J usage is TRBJ1-4; D is possibly TRBD1 (6 bases). Germline CDR1 reads SGHRS; CDR2 reads YFSETQ. Trimming shortened V by 0 bases and J by 4 bases, and 10 bases separated the two germline ends. CDR3 length: 15 amino acids. In DNA, the CDR3 is TGCGCCAGCAGCTTGGATGGACAGAGTAATGAAAAACTGTTTTTT. Its protein product is CASSLDGQSNEKLFF. The full variable domain, its missing parts supplied by reference TRBV5-1 and TRBJ1-4, is KAGVTQTPRYLIKTRGQQVTLSCSPISGHRSVSWYQQTPGQGLQFLFEYFSETQRNKGNFPGRFSGRQFSNSRSEMNVSTLELGDSALYLCASSLDGQSNEKLFFGSGTQLSVL.

In this sample, this clone turned up a few times. The CDR3 region is CASSGFSGARNSPLHF. The CDR3 DNA follows: TGTGCCAGCAGTGGGTTCTCAGGGGCTCGGAATTCACCCCTCCACTTT. The J gene is TRBJ1-6, the V gene TRBV25-1, with D possibly TRBD1 on 6 matching bases. The CDR3 is 16 amino acids. Germline V gene data show CDR1 as MGHDK and CDR2 as SYGVNS. Trimming removed 4 bases from V and 7 bases from J, with 17 bases in between.

The chain joins TRBV27 to TRBJ2-7; D is unresolved. This CDR3 comprises 14 residues. V lost 6 bases to trimming and J lost 0 bases, with 12 bases between them. Germline CDR1 and CDR2: MNHEY and SMNVEV (reference sequence). CDR3 coding DNA: TGTGCCAGCAGCCACCTCACCGGCTCCTACGAGCAGTACTTC. Translation: CASSHLTGSYEQYF.

This rearrangement joins TRBV9 to TRBJ2-2; 10 bases agree with TRBD2. Germline CDR1 is SGDLS and CDR2 is YYNGEE. V was pared by 0 bases and J by 4 bases, with 3 bases of the junction left unmatched. This CDR3 contains 16 residues. The CDR3 DNA reads TGTGCCAGCAGCGTAGAAGCGGGGGGGTCCACCGGGGAGCTGTTTTTT. It translates to CASSVEAGGSTGELFF.

This clone was observed a few times. The chain has TRBV5-1 and TRBJ2-1; TRBD1 agrees at 7 bases. The ends lost 0 bases at V and 4 bases at J; junction bases unmatched: 1. This CDR3 is built from 14 residues. Germline values: CDR1 SGHRS, CDR2 YFSETQ. CDR3 amino acids: CASSLEGQYNEQFF. CDR3 DNA: TGCGCCAGCAGCTTGGAGGGACAGTACAATGAGCAGTTCTTC.

This rearrangement joins TRBV4-3 to TRBJ2-3; 7 bases agree with TRBD2. The CDR3 runs 17 residues. Germline-derived CDR1 and CDR2 are LGHNA and YSLEER. The V and J ends lost 0 bases and 1 base, in that order; junction bases with no gene match: 7. The DNA of the CDR3 is TGCGCCAGCAGCCAAGAGGGGCGGGGGTCGGGCACAGATACGCAGTATTTT. Amino acids: CASSQEGRGSGTDTQYF.

V usage is TRBV5-1 and J usage is TRBJ2-3; no definite D call. Germline CDR1 and CDR2: SGHRS and YFSETQ. CDR3 length equals 14 residues. Deletions cut 7 bases from V and 4 bases from J, with 16 bases between. The CDR3, as DNA: TGCGCCAGCTTCGACCCGCGGTTTGCAGATACGCAGTATTTT. Its protein is CASFDPRFADTQYF.

This clone turned up a few times. The chain links TRBV2 to TRBJ1-1; D is possibly TRBD1 (5 bases). The CDR3 has 13 residues. The germline gives CDR1 SNHLY, CDR2 FYNNEI. V was shortened by 6 bases and J by 1 base, with 9 bases between the two germline ends. This chain's CDR3 is CASSSGQNTEAFF. In DNA form, the CDR3 reads TGTGCCAGCAGCTCAGGACAGAACACTGAAGCTTTCTTT.

The rearrangement uses TRBV7-2 and TRBJ2-7, with a possible D match to TRBD1 (6 bases). The CDR3 sequence is 15 residues long. CDR1 is SGHTA, CDR2 FQGNSA, per germline. The V end was cut by 5 bases, the J end by 0 bases, with 14 bases between. The CDR3 DNA reads TGTGCCAGCAGCCAACAGGGCGTACTCTCCTACGAGCAGTACTTC. Encoded protein: CASSQQGVLSYEQYF.

This clone was found a few times. The rearrangement links TRBV5-1 to TRBJ2-1; possibly TRBD2 for D (6 bases). The CDR3 loop spans 16 amino acids. Per the germline V gene, CDR1 is SGHRS and CDR2 is YFSETQ. The ends were cut back, 4 bases at V and 4 bases at J, with 18 bases in the middle. The CDR3 protein is CASSPGGARSYNEQFF. In DNA form, the CDR3 reads TGCGCCAGCAGCCCTGGCGGGGCCCGTTCTTACAATGAGCAGTTCTTC.

A few counts support this clone. The chain carries TRBV5-5 and TRBJ2-5; 7 bases match TRBD2. V shed 2 bases and J 3 bases; nucleotides not matched to a gene: 4. The CDR3 contains 14 residues. Germline assignment: CDR1 SGHKS and CDR2 YYEKEE (reference sequence). The CDR3 DNA reads as TGTGCCAGCAGCTTTTCTGGGGGGGAAGAGACCCAGTACTTC. Its protein is CASSFSGGEETQYF.

This clone showed up just a few times. The gene calls are TRBV29-1 and TRBJ2-7, with a tentative D call TRBD2 (5 bases). V dropped 0 bases and J dropped 2 bases, with 8 bases sitting between them. Germline values: CDR1 SQVTM, CDR2 ANQGSEA. The CDR3 spans 13 residues. CDR3 sequence: CSVEERGTYEQYF. DNA for the CDR3: TGCAGCGTTGAAGAAAGAGGGACCTACGAGCAGTACTTC.

This clone was seen repeatedly, ten times or more. The chain employs TRBV11-2 and TRBJ1-5; D is possibly TRBD1 (6 bases). The V end was cut by 1 base, the J end by 2 bases, with 6 bases between. The CDR3 is 14 amino acids. Germline lookup yields CDR1 SGHAT and CDR2 FQNNGV. CDR3 nucleotides: TGTGCCAGCAGCTTAGCAGGGGGCAATCAGCCCCAGCATTTT. Its protein is CASSLAGGNQPQHF.

This chain joins TRBV19 and TRBJ2-3; weak D call: TRBD2 (5 bases). The V end lost 5 bases, the J end lost 2 bases, and 8 bases lay between the germline ends. Germline CDR1 is LNHDA and CDR2 is SQIVND (reference sequence). The CDR3 extends over 13 amino acids. The CDR3 sequence is CASSEGNTDTQYF. The CDR3 DNA reads as TGTGCCAGTAGTGAGGGCAACACAGATACGCAGTATTTT.

This chain connects TRBV4-2 to TRBJ1-2, with D tentatively TRBD1 (5 bases). This CDR3 is built from 16 residues. The germline V gene has CDR1 LGHNA and CDR2 YNFKEQ. V was shortened by 2 bases and J by 3 bases, with 16 bases between the two germline ends. Here the CDR3 DNA reads TGTGCCAGCAGCCAAACCCCGACAGAAGCCGACTATGGCTACACCTTC. Translating it yields CASSQTPTEADYGYTF.

This chain links TRBV19 with TRBJ1-2; perhaps TRBD1 as D (5 bases). Deletions cut 3 bases from V and 8 bases from J, with 19 bases between. The CDR3 contains 15 residues. Germline lookup yields CDR1 LNHDA and CDR2 SQIVND (reference sequence). CDR3 bases: TGTGCCAGTAGTATTGGGCAGGGCCCGGTATTAGGCTACACCTTC. Protein product: CASSIGQGPVLGYTF.

J is TRBJ2-5 and V is TRBV19, with 8 bases that match TRBD1. V shed 4 bases and J 7 bases; nucleotides not matched to a gene: 14. The germline V gene has CDR1 LNHDA and CDR2 SQIVND (reference sequence). The length of the CDR3 is 16 residues. The DNA for the CDR3 is TGTGCCAGTAGTAACCAGGGGGCGACAGGGAGTGGGACCCAGTACTTC. It codes for CASSNQGATGSGTQYF. The whole variable domain, filled in from reference TRBV19 and TRBJ2-5, reads DGGITQSPKYLFRKEGQNVTLSCEQNLNHDAMYWYRQDPGQGLRLIYYSQIVNDFQKGDIAEGYSVSREKKESFPLTVTSAQKNPTAFYLCASSNQGATGSGTQYFGPGTRLLVL.

The chain recombines TRBV7-8 with TRBJ1-4; a weak D match, TRBD1 (5 bases). The CDR3 totals 13 residues. Germline-derived CDR1 and CDR2 are SGHVS and FQNEAQ. V lost 3 bases, J lost 6 bases, and 8 bases lay in between. The CDR3 region has the DNA TGTGCCAGCAGCTTTACCAGGGATGAAAAACTGTTTTTT. Translated: CASSFTRDEKLFF.

This clone was seen more than once but under ten times. The chain joins TRBV7-9 to TRBJ1-6; no clear D gene. This CDR3 contains 14 residues. CDR1 is SEHNR and CDR2 is FQNEAQ in the germline V gene (reference sequence). With 1 base removed from V and 10 bases from J, the gap between germline ends came to 11 bases. CDR3 in amino acids: CASSLVAGRSPLHF. The CDR3 DNA is TGTGCCAGCAGCTTAGTCGCCGGGAGGTCACCCCTCCACTTT.

This clone has at least ten counts. This rearrangement joins TRBV10-2 to TRBJ2-7, with 9 nucleotides matching TRBD2. The germline gives CDR1 WSHSY, CDR2 SAAADI. The CDR3 extends over 15 amino acids. V lost 0 bases, J lost 9 bases, and 9 bases stayed unmatched. The CDR3 nucleotides are TGCGCCAGCAGTGAGTCGACCCTAGCGGGGCGCCCGCAGTACTTC. It translates to CASSESTLAGRPQYF.

This chain joins TRBV18 and TRBJ2-3, with 9 bases aligning to TRBD2. This CDR3 comprises 16 residues. Looked up from germline, CDR1 is KGHSH and CDR2 is LQKENI. After removal of 0 bases from V and 3 bases from J, the junction contained 4 bases not matched to a gene. CDR3 protein: CASSPPSGGSTDTQYF. CDR3 nucleotide sequence: TGTGCCAGCTCACCACCGAGCGGGGGGAGTACAGATACGCAGTATTTT.

V gene TRBV6-6 combines with J gene TRBJ1-6, with 9 bases matching TRBD1. The CDR3 runs 15 residues. The germline gives CDR1 MNHNY, CDR2 SVGAGI (reference sequence). J lost 15 bases, V lost 6 bases, and 15 bases had no gene match. In nucleotides, the CDR3 is TGTGCCAGCAGCAAACCCACGGGACAGGGCCTCGACCTCCACTTT. It codes for CASSKPTGQGLDLHF.

V is TRBV19 and J is TRBJ2-7, with a weak D call TRBD1 (6 bases). The CDR3 sequence is 12 residues long. V shed 8 bases and J shed 1 base, with 9 bases lying between them. The germline V gene encodes CDR1 LNHDA and CDR2 SQIVND (reference sequence). CDR3 DNA: TGTGCCAGTGGGACACGTTCCTACGAGCAGTACTTC. Protein: CASGTRSYEQYF.

The chain links TRBV10-3 to TRBJ2-5; 7 bases are shared with TRBD1. This CDR3 is built from 13 residues. V lost 10 bases and J lost 1; bases outside the gene matches: 6. Germline V gene lookup returns CDR1 ENHRY and CDR2 SYGVKD. The CDR3 is CASRDRPQETQYF. In nucleotides, the CDR3 is TGTGCCAGCAGGGACAGACCCCAAGAGACCCAGTACTTC.

This chain joins TRBV13 and TRBJ2-7; D unresolved. Germline V gene sequence: CDR1 PRHDT, CDR2 FYEKMQ (reference sequence). Trimming cost V 0 bases and J 2 bases, with 11 bases left between them. This CDR3 has 15 amino acids. The CDR3 DNA reads TGTGCCAGCAGCTTAGGTTTGCAGGTCACCTACGAGCAGTACTTC. Translated, it gives CASSLGLQVTYEQYF.

V usage is TRBV11-2 and J usage is TRBJ1-1; D might be TRBD1 (5 bases). The germline V gene encodes CDR1 SGHAT and CDR2 FQNNGV. The CDR3 is made up of 16 amino acids. V lost 4 bases, J lost 0 bases, and 15 bases lay in between. The DNA of the CDR3 is TGTGCCAGCAGCTCCCACCGGGACTTGATGAACACTGAAGCTTTCTTT. Translating gives CASSSHRDLMNTEAFF.

The rearrangement links TRBV4-3 to TRBJ1-2, with TRBD1 as a possible D gene (5 bases). V lost 1 base and J 3 bases, leaving 15 bases between the germline ends. CDR1 LGHNA and CDR2 YSLEER come from the germline V gene. CDR3 length: 16 amino acids. As DNA, the CDR3 is TGCGCCAGCAGCCAAGGTGGCCGGACAATAGACTATGGCTACACCTTC. Protein product: CASSQGGRTIDYGYTF.

The chain couples TRBV2 to TRBJ2-5; TRBD2 might be the D (6 bases). Germline lookup yields CDR1 SNHLY and CDR2 FYNNEI. This CDR3 has 11 residues. V gave up 11 bases and J gave up 5 bases, with 12 bases separating them. The CDR3, as DNA: TGTGCCGGGGGACTCGGGGAGACCCAGTACTTC. This codes for CAGGLGETQYF.